In its sample, the clone carrying this T cell receptor beta chain was seen once. Antigen: not known. The sample is drawn from a study of T cell responses to AZD1222 COVID-19 vaccine. Method: immunoSEQ multiplex PCR; TCRdb's copy keeps in-frame clones and lacks some. Of 75,000 to 100,000 clones in the sample, roughly 87% were seen once. Study findings and constraints: Only six or seven AZD1222 recipients were seropositive at baseline. Nearly half of unique spike-specific TCRs reportedly avoided B.1.351 and B.1.1.7 mutated regions.

The V gene's germline CDR1 is LNHDA and CDR2 SQIVND (reference sequence). The germline V and J ends were trimmed by 7 bases and 0 bases, with 9 bases remaining between them. The CDR3 has 13 amino acids. The gene calls are TRBV19 and TRBJ1-1, with D tentatively TRBD1 (6 bases). The starting material was peripheral blood, obtained on day 0 of AZD1222 vaccination. This receptor was obtained from an adult in good health. CDR3 DNA: TGTGCCAGTAACCAGGGGATGAACACTGAAGCTTTCTTT. The encoded protein is CASNQGMNTEAFF.